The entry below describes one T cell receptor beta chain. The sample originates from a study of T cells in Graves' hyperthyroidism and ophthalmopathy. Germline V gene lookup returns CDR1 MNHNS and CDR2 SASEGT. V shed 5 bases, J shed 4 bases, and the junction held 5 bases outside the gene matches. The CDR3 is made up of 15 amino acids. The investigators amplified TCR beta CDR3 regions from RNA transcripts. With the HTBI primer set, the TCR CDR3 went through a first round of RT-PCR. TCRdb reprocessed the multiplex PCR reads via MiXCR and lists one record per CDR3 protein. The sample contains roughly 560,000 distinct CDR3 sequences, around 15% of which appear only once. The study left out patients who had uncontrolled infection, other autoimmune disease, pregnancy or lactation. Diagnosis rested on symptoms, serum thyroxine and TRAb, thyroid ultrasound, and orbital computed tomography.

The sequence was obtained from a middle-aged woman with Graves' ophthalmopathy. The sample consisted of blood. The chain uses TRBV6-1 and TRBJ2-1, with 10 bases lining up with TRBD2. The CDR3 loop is CASSKLAGVYNEQFF. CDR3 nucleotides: TGTGCCAGCAGTAAGCTAGCGGGAGTGTACAATGAGCAGTTCTTC.